Listed here are 6 T cell receptor beta chains from one sample, sequenced in a study of beta chain features in type 1 diabetes. cDNA synthesis used the whole RNA isolate, giving expressed TCRB sequences. Profiling relied on immunoSEQ multiplex PCR, and the TCRdb table lists in-frame clones only, not all of them. Of some 410,000 clones listed, more than 9.5% were seen once; the top ten hold about 0.042%. The sequenced sample consisted of naive CD4+ T cells from blood. These receptors were obtained from a woman between 18 and 29 years old in good health.

The V gene is TRBV7-9, the J gene TRBJ2-7; no firm D call. The CDR3 extends over 14 amino acids. Trimming took off 2 bases at V and 2 bases at J, with 10 bases between the two ends. Germline CDR1 SEHNR, CDR2 FQNEAQ (reference sequence). CDR3 sequence (DNA): TGTGCCAGCAGCTTATGGTCGTCTCCCTACGAGCAGTACTTC. Its protein product is CASSLWSSPYEQYF.

The chain carries TRBV4-3 and TRBJ2-7; TRBD2 is a possible D gene (6 bases). Trimming cost V 1 base and J 4 bases, with 11 bases left between them. The CDR3 has 14 amino acids. Germline CDR1 reads LGHNA; CDR2 reads YSLEER. CDR3 DNA sequence: TGCGCCAGCAGCCAAGGCGGGGTCCGATACGAGCAGTACTTC. Amino acids: CASSQGGVRYEQYF.

V usage is TRBV25-1 and J usage is TRBJ1-6; tentatively, D is TRBD1 (5 bases). Trimming shortened V by 4 bases and J by 14 bases, and 15 bases separated the two germline ends. This CDR3 spans 13 amino acids. CDR1 is MGHDK and CDR2 is SYGVNS in the germline V gene. CDR3 sequence reads: CASSAPGARTLHF. CDR3 nucleotides: TGTGCCAGCAGTGCGCCCGGGGCCCGGACCCTCCACTTT.

The rearrangement uses TRBV6-5 and TRBJ2-1; D might be TRBD1 (6 bases). The CDR3 runs to 15 residues. CDR1 and CDR2 (germline): MNHEY, SVGAGI. With 5 bases removed from V and 2 bases from J, the gap between germline ends came to 13 bases. CDR3: CASSPDRSPYNEQFF. DNA of the CDR3: TGTGCCAGCAGTCCTGACAGGTCCCCCTACAATGAGCAGTTCTTC.

The sample holds a few counts of this clone. The chain is built from TRBV7-9 and TRBJ2-1, with a possible D match to TRBD2 (5 bases). From germline, CDR1 is SEHNR and CDR2 FQNEAQ (reference sequence). This CDR3 is 13 amino acids long. The V end was cut by 2 bases, the J end by 10 bases, with 12 bases between. CDR3 protein: CASSLTAGGEQFF. Here the CDR3 DNA reads TGTGCCAGCAGCTTAACCGCGGGCGGCGAGCAGTTCTTC.

CDR3: CASSTIRGSNTGELFF. The CDR3 coding sequence is TGTGCCAGCTCAACAATCCGAGGGAGTAACACCGGGGAGCTGTTTTTT. The rearrangement uses TRBV18 and TRBJ2-2, with TRBD2 as a possible D gene (5 bases). There are 16 residues in the CDR3. Germline-derived CDR1 and CDR2 are KGHSH and LQKENI. V was clipped by 5 bases and J by 2 bases, with 15 bases between them.